These 16 T cell receptor beta chains were all obtained from the same sample, sequenced in a study of neurological immune-mediated disorders. TCRdb reprocessed the 5' RACE reads via MiXCR and lists one record per CDR3 protein. The sample includes approximately 50,000 distinct CDR3 sequences, about 3% of them seen just once. What was sequenced was PBMCs. The receptors stem from a man aged 35-49 years with multiple sclerosis.

This clonotype was picked up many times. J is TRBJ1-1 and V is TRBV10-3, with TRBD1 as a possible D gene (6 bases). This CDR3 spans 14 amino acids. With 6 bases removed from V and 1 base from J, the gap between germline ends came to 12 bases. Germline CDR1 and CDR2: ENHRY and SYGVKD. CDR3 nucleotides: TGTGCCATCAGGACCGGGACACCGAACACTGAAGCTTTCTTT. Translation gives CAIRTGTPNTEAFF.

This clonotype was observed many times. CDR3 sequence reads: CASSKRDREQFF. The CDR3 DNA reads TGTGCCAGCAGTAAAAGGGACAGGGAGCAGTTCTTC. The chain uses TRBV12-3 or TRBV12-4 and TRBJ2-1; 8 nucleotides align to TRBD1. The CDR3 runs 12 residues. V lost 5 bases and J lost 10; bases outside the gene matches: 4.

Ten or more counts support this clonotype. The rearrangement joins TRBV29-1 to TRBJ2-1; possibly TRBD2 for D (5 bases). The CDR3 covers 13 residues. CDR1 is SQVTM and CDR2 is ANQGSEA in the germline V gene. Trimming stripped 3 bases from V and 0 bases from J, with 6 bases between. The chain's CDR3 is CSVEEVSYNEQFF. The CDR3 DNA is TGCAGCGTTGAGGAGGTCTCCTACAATGAGCAGTTCTTC.

This clonotype has at least ten counts. This rearrangement joins TRBV5-6 to TRBJ1-1; the D gene is possibly TRBD1 (5 bases). Germline CDR1 SGHDT, CDR2 YYEEEE. This CDR3 has 13 amino acids. V lost 2 bases to trimming and J lost 2 bases, with 7 bases between them. The DNA for the CDR3 is TGTGCCAGCAGCTTCGGGGGAAACACTGAAGCTTTCTTT. Protein sequence: CASSFGGNTEAFF.

This clonotype was observed at least ten times. The chain uses TRBV20-1 and TRBJ1-5; D ambiguous. V lost 5 bases and J 4 bases, leaving 18 bases between the germline ends. CDR3 size: 15 residues. CDR1 is DFQATT, CDR2 SNEGSKA, per germline (reference sequence). CDR3 DNA: TGCAGTGCTGGTCGCGGTTCCGTGGGAAATCAGCCCCAGCATTTT. This translates into CSAGRGSVGNQPQHF.

This clonotype was observed at least ten times. V and J are TRBV5-1 and TRBJ2-3; 7 nucleotides line up with TRBD2. There are 16 residues in the CDR3. J was trimmed by 0 bases and V by 0 bases; bases with no gene match: 4. Germline lookup yields CDR1 SGHRS and CDR2 YFSETQ. CDR3 amino acids: CASSLAWRGSTDTQYF. Written as DNA, the CDR3 is TGCGCCAGCAGCTTGGCCTGGCGGGGGAGCACAGATACGCAGTATTTT.

About this clonotype: A single base separates this from a much larger clone, so it may be a read error. The chain joins TRBV5-6 to TRBJ2-5; tentative D call: TRBD2 (6 bases). Trimming left V 5 bases short and J 9 bases short, with 11 bases between. CDR1 and CDR2 from the germline V gene are SGHDT and YYEEEE. The CDR3 is 11 amino acids. As DNA, the CDR3 is TGTGCCAGCAGATCAGCGGGTTCCCAGTACTTC. Protein: CASRSAGSQYF. The full variable domain, in which reference TRBV5-6 and TRBJ2-5 provide the parts outside the CDR3, is DAGVTQSPTHLIKTRGQQVTLRCSPKSGHDTVSWYQQALGQGPQFIFQYYEEEERQRGNFPDRFSGHQFPNYSSELNVNALLLGDSALYLCASRSAGSQYFGPGTRLLVL.

This clonotype was picked up many times. The chain is built from TRBV12-3 or TRBV12-4 and TRBJ2-3; no definite D call. Trimming removed 6 bases at V and 5 bases at J, with 6 bases between. CDR3 length: 11 residues. This chain's CDR3 is CASRNRDTQYF. CDR3 in DNA: TGTGCCAGCAGGAATAGAGATACGCAGTATTTT.

This clonotype was found many times. The rearrangement joins TRBV9 to TRBJ1-1, with 10 bases matching TRBD1. The CDR3 is made up of 16 amino acids. Trimming cost V 1 base and J 0 bases; bases outside gene matches: 3. CDR1 and CDR2 from the germline V gene are SGDLS and YYNGEE. The CDR3 nucleotides are TGTGCCAGCAGCGTAAGGGACAGGGGAATGAACACTGAAGCTTTCTTT. It translates to CASSVRDRGMNTEAFF.

At least ten counts were recorded for this clonotype. The chain couples TRBV3-1 to TRBJ2-6, with TRBD1 identical over 7 bases. The V gene's germline CDR1 is LGHDT and CDR2 YNNKEL (reference sequence). With V trimmed by 3 bases and J by 4 bases, 15 bases remained unmatched. The CDR3 runs 19 residues. This CDR3 reads CASSHAWQGQSSGANVLTF. The CDR3 DNA reads as TGTGCCAGCAGCCATGCTTGGCAGGGACAGTCTTCCGGGGCCAACGTCCTGACTTTC.

This clonotype was seen ten or more times. The V gene is TRBV10-2, the J gene TRBJ2-4; D is perhaps TRBD2 (5 bases). The CDR3 length is 12 residues. CDR1 WSHSY and CDR2 SAAADI come from the germline V gene. The germline V and J ends were trimmed by 4 bases and 8 bases, with 9 bases remaining between them. This CDR3 is CASSALEDIQYF. CDR3 DNA sequence: TGCGCCAGCAGTGCTCTGGAGGACATTCAGTACTTC.

This clonotype was seen many times. The CDR3 is CASSSLTSGGAETQYF. CDR3 nucleotides: TGCGCCAGCAGCTCTTTGACTAGCGGGGGGGCAGAGACCCAGTACTTC. V and J are TRBV5-1 and TRBJ2-5, with 14 bases lining up with TRBD2. V dropped 3 bases and J dropped 4; count of bases not matched to a gene: 5. Germline V gene sequence: CDR1 SGHRS, CDR2 YFSETQ. This CDR3 is 16 amino acids long. The variable domain in full, completed from reference TRBV5-1 and TRBJ2-5, reads KAGVTQTPRYLIKTRGQQVTLSCSPISGHRSVSWYQQTPGQGLQFLFEYFSETQRNKGNFPGRFSGRQFSNSRSEMNVSTLELGDSALYLCASSSLTSGGAETQYFGPGTRLLVL.

This clonotype was counted at least ten times. This chain uses TRBV20-1 with TRBJ2-7, with TRBD1 matching over 10 bases. Trimming removed 5 bases from V and 5 bases from J; junction bases left unmatched: 9. The length of the CDR3 is 14 residues. CDR1 DFQATT and CDR2 SNEGSKA come from the germline V gene (reference sequence). CDR3 nucleotides: TGCAGTGCTCCGGGACAGGGGACTTTACACGAGCAGTACTTC. It is translated as CSAPGQGTLHEQYF.

This clonotype appeared many times. The chain couples TRBV5-6 to TRBJ2-7, with D perhaps matching TRBD1 or TRBD2 (5 bases each). Germline assignment: CDR1 SGHDT and CDR2 YYEEEE. There are 14 residues in the CDR3. V lost 4 bases and J 3 bases, leaving 14 bases between the germline ends. CDR3 coding DNA: TGTGCCAGCAGCGTATACCGGGACGGCTACGAGCAGTACTTC. Encoded protein: CASSVYRDGYEQYF.

This clonotype was counted many times. This sequence joins TRBV5-1 and TRBJ2-1, with 8 bases matching TRBD1. CDR3 length: 16 amino acids. CDR1 SGHRS and CDR2 YFSETQ come from the germline V gene. The V gene end was trimmed by 1 base and the J gene end by 5 bases; junction bases not matched to a gene: 8. The chain's CDR3 is CASSLQGAKTHNEQFF. As DNA, the CDR3 is TGCGCCAGCAGCTTGCAGGGGGCAAAAACGCACAATGAGCAGTTCTTC.

In this sample, this clonotype turned up a few times. The CDR3 carries no conserved terminal phenylalanine or tryptophan, so it likely arises from a read error. The genes are TRBV20-1 and TRBJ2-7; no clear D. The germline V and J ends were trimmed by 0 bases and 4 bases, with 13 bases remaining between them. CDR1 and CDR2 from the germline V gene are DFQATT and SNEGSKA (reference sequence). This CDR3 is built from 14 residues. The CDR3 sequence is CSARDPLGRYEQYI. CDR3 in DNA: TGCAGTGCTAGAGACCCCCTGGGCAGATACGAGCAGTACATC.